Below, one T cell receptor (beta chain) is given with its context. What it binds is not known. Given a much more abundant clone one base away, this may be a read error. This sample is part of a study of Graves' ophthalmopathy and Graves' hyperthyroidism. Study information: Blood was drawn at initial diagnosis, before any treatment. Study findings and constraints: The model predicted ophthalmopathy progression with 65% to 71% sensitivity and around 72% specificity.

Other autoimmune diseases, uncontrolled infections, pregnancy or lactation led to the exclusion of patients. Diagnosis relied on clinical symptoms, serum thyroxine, TRAb, thyroid ultrasound and orbital computed tomography. RNA transcripts yielded amplified TCR beta CDR3 regions. Following a first-round RT-PCR that used HTBI primers, a second-round multiplex PCR was carried out. TCRdb passed the multiplex PCR reads through MiXCR, listing each CDR3 protein once. Of approximately 700,000 distinct CDR3 sequences in the sample, about 41% are singletons; the top ten hold 3% to 3.5%. Sequenced material: peripheral blood. This TCR came from an adult man with Graves' ophthalmopathy.

The CDR3 nucleotides read TGCAGTGCTAGAGGTGATTCCCGGGACAAAGGACAAGCTTTCTTT. Translation: CSARGDSRDKGQAFF. V and J are TRBV20-1 and TRBJ1-1; TRBD1 is a possible D gene (6 bases). Germline V gives CDR1 DFQATT, CDR2 SNEGSKA (reference sequence). The CDR3 is made up of 15 amino acids. Trimming stripped 1 base from V and 9 bases from J, with 21 bases between.